This T cell receptor (beta chain) is drawn from a study of CD8+ T cells in alopecia areata. Overall study findings and caveats: Researchers report lesional scalp, most notably alopecia totalis/universalis, outstripped normal scalp in clonality. Tofacitinib did not eliminate many expanded lesional clones from scalp or blood. Among the top 100, expanded CD8+ clones were significantly decreased by tofacitinib, as was scalp clonality.

Worth noting for this clone: No antigen is known for it.

Germline values: CDR1 SGHTA, CDR2 FQGTGA. J was trimmed by 0 bases and V by 5 bases; bases with no gene match: 2. CDR3 length: 15 residues. Extracted RNA was reverse transcribed, and the resulting cDNA served as sequencing template. Libraries were prepared by immunoSEQ multiplex PCR; TCRdb keeps only in-frame clonotypes and omits some of them. The sample contains 110,000 to 150,000 clones, around 86% of which appear only once. The treatment was: oral pan-JAK inhibitor, 5-10 mg twice daily. This rearrangement joins TRBV7-3 to TRBJ2-1; 9 bases align to TRBD2. The receptor was derived from a human donor with alopecia areata. This specimen was CD8+ T cells sorted from blood, taken at week 4, from a patient treated with tofacitinib. The CDR3 DNA sequence: TGTGCCAGCAGCCCACTAGCGGGCTCCTACAATGAGCAGTTCTTC. It yields the protein CASSPLAGSYNEQFF.